This paragraph reports one T cell receptor beta chain. Its antigen is unidentified. These data originate in a study of radiotherapy plus CTLA-4 blockade in lung cancer. Study in general: Objective responses were seen in around 17% of patients, disease control in about 33%. Study-wide results and caveats: Reports state that early shifts in blood T cell clones, with interferon-beta, best predicted response. Blood-borne expansion of tumor-derived TCR clones followed radiotherapy plus ipilimumab.

CDR1 is MNHEY and CDR2 is SVGAGI in the germline V gene. V was clipped by 0 bases and J by 3 bases; unmatched bases: 4. This CDR3 comprises 16 residues. TCRdb keeps only in-frame clones here, not all; method: immunoSEQ multiplex PCR. The sample has around 56,000 clones; less than 85% are singletons. The gene calls are TRBV6-5 and TRBJ1-3; TRBD1 aligns across 8 bases. The sequence came from a human donor with non-small cell lung cancer who had a complete response to radiotherapy plus ipilimumab. Sequenced material: peripheral blood, taken from a patient treated with radiotherapy plus ipilimumab. CDR3: CASSYSPRGLGNTIYF. The CDR3 DNA is TGTGCCAGCAGTTACTCCCCCAGGGGGCTTGGAAACACCATATATTTT.